The rows below give T cell receptor beta chains drawn from one sample of a study of tumor-infiltrating lymphocytes in primary liver carcinoma. TCRdb analysed the multiplex PCR reads with MiXCR anew, one entry per CDR3 protein. The table has a few hundred thousand distinct CDR3 sequences, approximately 58% seen once; the top ten hold about 17%. Sequenced material: peripheral blood. The receptors were sampled from a woman in her twenties or thirties with primary liver carcinoma and hepatitis B virus infection. Both conserved end residues are trimmed from each CDR3. Fields, in order: V gene, J gene, CDR3 protein.

>TRBV7-9|TRBJ2-1
ASSPGLGLAGGNEQF
>TRBV28|TRBJ2-5
ASSDATRRLGTQY
>TRBV4-1|TRBJ2-1
ASSKILGTGGVYEQF
>TRBV6-2/TRBV6-3|TRBJ1-4
ASNQHRQGGKLF
>TRBV29-1|TRBJ1-4
SAEGQGRPF
>TRBV11-2|TRBJ2-1
ASSLEPGAHNEQF
>TRBV7-8|TRBJ1-2
ASGSGGGSYSYT
>TRBV29-1|TRBJ1-1
SGGGVNTEAL
>TRBV5-5|TRBJ1-6
ASSVDVNNSPLH
>TRBV6-5|TRBJ1-1
VSSQSIGVEAF
>TRBV6-2/TRBV6-3|TRBJ2-4
ASIYSGRETKNIQY
>TRBV6-2/TRBV6-3|TRBJ1-5
VSSYGQEGAQPQH
>TRBV11-2|TRBJ1-2
ASSWDWGTVYGYT
>TRBV29-1|TRBJ2-4
SVGQGNSGRGIQY
>TRBV12-5|TRBJ2-1
ASGLGLAGGPNEQF
>TRBV11-2|TRBJ2-3
ASNPGRGTWY
>TRBV6-1|TRBJ2-1
AGSPRQREASYNEQF
>TRBV11-2|TRBJ1-1
AINFSQTRYGGTEAF
>TRBV5-1|TRBJ2-2
ASSPTIRDDTGELL
>TRBV11-3|TRBJ2-5
AGSSGLRGTQY
>TRBV4-1|TRBJ2-5
ASSHTAAQGQETQY
>TRBV6-6|TRBJ2-5
ASSYLGGRGETQY
>TRBV10-3|TRBJ2-1
AISLMATRDEQS
>TRBV4-1|TRBJ2-5
ASSAFSARAIETQY
>TRBV10-3|TRBJ2-7
AISDIWAGISYEQY
>TRBV6-2/TRBV6-3|TRBJ2-1
ASSYMGLGGNEQF
>TRBV7-9|TRBJ2-7
ASSLLAGNYEQY
>TRBV5-6|TRBJ2-1
ASSSWRLRRGSKQF
>TRBV13|TRBJ2-1
ATTGAGTWNEQF
>TRBV11-2|TRBJ2-2
ASSSSGGELRPGDLF
>TRBV4-2|TRBJ2-4
VSGQEPSRATGKNIQY
>TRBV6-6|TRBJ1-4
ASSSRGGNEKLF
>TRBV11-2|TRBJ2-1
VSSLGPSGSFNEQL
>TRBV28|TRBJ2-3
ASTLGAPDMQY
>TRBV6-6|TRBJ2-3
ASSYDLSTDTQY
>TRBV28|TRBJ2-2
ASRLRTFGELF
>TRBV14|TRBJ1-1
ASSAALNTEAS
>TRBV6-5|TRBJ1-2
ASSTLGQGLVYGYT
>TRBV6-2/TRBV6-3|TRBJ2-1
ASSGAGVYIDEQF
>TRBV28|TRBJ2-7
ASQTSGSTYEQY
>TRBV5-4|TRBJ2-7
ASSRGQGNSYEQY
>TRBV7-8|TRBJ1-5
TSSADLPNQPQH
>TRBV6-6|TRBJ1-6
ASSSTGVGGSPLH
>TRBV11-2|TRBJ2-1
ASSLGTRSSYNEQF
>TRBV11-1|TRBJ2-5
GSSSPIAGIGETQY
>TRBV7-9|TRBJ2-1
ASSLGAGSYNEQF
>TRBV5-5|TRBJ2-7
ASSLSLAGYEQY
>TRBV6-2/TRBV6-3|TRBJ2-2
ASSSRDGGELF
>TRBV5-4|TRBJ2-3
ASSPDRGTQY
>TRBV5-1|TRBJ1-2
ASSARSYGYT
>TRBV28|TRBJ1-1
ASSPVTFTEAF
>TRBV4-1|TRBJ2-3
ASSQSPPPGEDTQY
>TRBV12-3/TRBV12-4|TRBJ1-1
ASSLGLRTEAF